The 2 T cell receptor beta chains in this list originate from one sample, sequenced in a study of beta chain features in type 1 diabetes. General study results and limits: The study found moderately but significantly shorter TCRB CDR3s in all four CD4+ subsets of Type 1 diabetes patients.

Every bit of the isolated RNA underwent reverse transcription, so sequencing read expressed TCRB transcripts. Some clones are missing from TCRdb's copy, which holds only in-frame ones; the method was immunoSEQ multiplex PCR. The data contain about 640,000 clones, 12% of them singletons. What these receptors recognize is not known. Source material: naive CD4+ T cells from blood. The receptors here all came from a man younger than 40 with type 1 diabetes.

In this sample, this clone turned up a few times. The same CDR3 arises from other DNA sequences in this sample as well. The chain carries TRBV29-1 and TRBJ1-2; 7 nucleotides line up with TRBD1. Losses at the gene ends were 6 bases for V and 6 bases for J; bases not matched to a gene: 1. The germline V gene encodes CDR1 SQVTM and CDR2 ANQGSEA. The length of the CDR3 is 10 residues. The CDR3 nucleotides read TGCAGCGTCGACAGGGATGGCTACACCTTC. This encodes CSVDRDGYTF.

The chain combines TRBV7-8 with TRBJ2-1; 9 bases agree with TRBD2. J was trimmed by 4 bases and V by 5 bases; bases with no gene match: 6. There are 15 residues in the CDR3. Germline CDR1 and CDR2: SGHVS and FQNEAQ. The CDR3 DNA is TGTGCCAGCAGCCATAGCGGGGGCCTTTACAATGAGCAGTTCTTC. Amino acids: CASSHSGGLYNEQFF. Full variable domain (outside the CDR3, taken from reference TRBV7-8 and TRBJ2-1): GAGVSQSPRYKVAKRGQDVALRCDPISGHVSLFWYQQALGQGPEFLTYFQNEAQLDKSGLPSDRFFAERPEGSVSTLKIQRTQQEDSAVYLCASSHSGGLYNEQFFGPGTRLTVL.